This T cell receptor beta chain was captured in a study of T cell responses to AZD1222 COVID-19 vaccine. CDR1 and CDR2 (germline): MGHRA, YSYEKL. This CDR3 region has 15 residues. The V and J ends lost 4 bases and 3 bases, in that order; junction bases with no gene match: 4. Data came from immunoSEQ multiplex PCR; TCRdb stores just in-frame clones and leaves some out. The sample consists of some 120,000 clones, more than 80% of them appearing once. The J gene is TRBJ1-5, the V gene TRBV4-1, with 9 bases aligning to TRBD1. Sequencing was performed on peripheral blood, taken 28 days after the second AZD1222 dose. This clonotype was obtained from an adult who received the AZD1222 COVID-19 vaccine. CDR3 in DNA: TGCGCCAGCAGCCTGGGACAGGGCTACAATCAGCCCCAGCATTTT. It encodes CASSLGQGYNQPQHF.